This TCR beta chain was documented in a study of blood T cell repertoires in COVID-19. Study-wide context: Sites across the United States, Italy and Spain contributed samples from acute and convalescent COVID-19.

Authors' processing steps: Using reference gene primer amplification, nucleated cell counts were estimated. Only in-frame clones appear in the TCRdb table, and some are missing; sequencing was by immunoSEQ multiplex PCR. V and J calls plus clone size are reproduced from that table; the DNA served to infer D and trimming. The data show 180,000 or so clones, over 80% seen once. This CDR3 comprises 15 residues. Trimming removed 0 bases at V and 4 bases at J, with 10 bases between. Germline V gene sequence: CDR1 SGDLS, CDR2 YYNGEE. The material sequenced was PBMCs or T cells enriched from blood (not recorded which). The chain is built from TRBV9 and TRBJ2-2; tentative D call: TRBD2 (7 bases). The source is an older woman who had recovered from COVID-19. The CDR3 region has the DNA TGTGCCAGCAGCGTAGTCGGGGGGCCCACCGGGGAGCTGTTTTTT. This translates into CASSVVGGPTGELFF.